A single sample is the source of the 19 T cell receptor beta chains below, sequenced in a study of monozygotic twins with inflammatory bowel disease. TCRdb reanalyzed the 5' RACE reads, giving one entry per CDR3 protein sequence and no DNA. The sample features approximately 150,000 distinct CDR3 sequences, with 2% to 2.5% in its top ten. The sample consisted of blood. The receptors stem from a human donor with ulcerative colitis or Crohn's disease, or a healthy co-twin of an affected twin (not recorded which).

The chain links TRBV20-1 to TRBJ2-1; no DNA is available, so the TRBD1 call from TCRdb remains unchecked. This CDR3 has 13 amino acids. Germline CDR1 and CDR2: DFQATT and SNEGSKA (reference sequence). The CDR3 here is CSAREGQGWEQFF.

The gene calls are TRBV15 and TRBJ1-1; lacking DNA, the TRBD1 call made by TCRdb goes unchecked. Germline CDR1 reads LNHNV; CDR2 reads YYDKDF (reference sequence). This CDR3 is built from 13 residues. The CDR3 sequence: CATSTPVNTEAFF.

The rearrangement joins TRBV5-1 to TRBJ2-1. The CDR3 is 12 amino acids. The germline V gene has CDR1 SGHRS and CDR2 YFSETQ. CDR3 residues: CASSLTTNEQFF.

This chain uses TRBV12-3 or TRBV12-4 with TRBJ2-7; TCRdb designates TRBD2, a call that cannot be tested without DNA. This CDR3 has 14 amino acids. CDR3 loop: CASSRRGGDYEQYF.

This sequence joins TRBV4-2 and TRBJ1-6; without DNA, the TCRdb call of TRBD1 cannot be checked. CDR1 and CDR2 from the germline V gene are LGHNA and YNFKEQ. This CDR3 region has 21 residues. The CDR3: CASSQGLGQGGEGPYNSPLHF.

The chain combines TRBV20-1 with TRBJ2-2; TCRdb indicates TRBD2, and absent DNA this call remains unverified. This CDR3 region has 15 residues. CDR1 DFQATT and CDR2 SNEGSKA come from the germline V gene (reference sequence). CDR3 amino acids: CSAAASGPNTGELFF.

This chain joins TRBV27 and TRBJ2-2; TCRdb gives TRBD1 as the D gene, but with no DNA this cannot be confirmed. Germline CDR1 MNHEY, CDR2 SMNVEV (reference sequence). The CDR3 consists of 17 residues. The CDR3 spells CASSLSWVQGFAGELFF.

The chain carries TRBV10-2 and TRBJ2-7; TCRdb proposes TRBD1, but this gene call is untestable without DNA. Germline V gives CDR1 WSHSY, CDR2 SAAADI. CDR3 size: 14 residues. This chain's CDR3 is CASSNRRGGSEQYF.

The chain uses TRBV24-1 and TRBJ1-2; no DNA is available, so the TRBD1 call from TCRdb remains unchecked. Germline V gene data show CDR1 as KGHDR and CDR2 as SFDVKD. This CDR3 has 19 residues. The CDR3 reads CATSDLREEGTGASYGYTF.

The chain's CDR3 is CASSLWQANEKLFF. V is TRBV12-3 or TRBV12-4 and J is TRBJ1-4. This CDR3 is 14 amino acids long.

The V and J genes are TRBV4-1 and TRBJ1-4; the TRBD1 assignment by TCRdb is unverifiable without DNA. Germline values: CDR1 MGHRA, CDR2 YSYEKL. This CDR3 spans 14 amino acids. The chain's CDR3 is CASSQTSGEEKLFF.

The rearrangement joins TRBV20-1 to TRBJ1-2; TCRdb's D gene call, TRBD1, goes unchecked for lack of DNA. This CDR3 has 13 residues. Per germline, CDR1 DFQATT and CDR2 SNEGSKA (reference sequence). The chain's CDR3 is CSAKQGSGLGYTF.

The chain links TRBV5-1 to TRBJ2-1; TCRdb's D gene call, TRBD1, goes unchecked for lack of DNA. Germline V CDR1 and CDR2: SGHRS, YFSETQ. The CDR3 consists of 16 residues. The CDR3 reads CASSLDRGGPSGEQFF.

The V gene is TRBV20-1, the J gene TRBJ2-7; lacking DNA, the TRBD1 call made by TCRdb goes unchecked. The CDR3 contains 14 residues. The germline V gene has CDR1 DFQATT and CDR2 SNEGSKA (reference sequence). CDR3 amino acids: CSAPRDRDFYEQYF.

The genes are TRBV20-1 and TRBJ2-1; TCRdb indicates TRBD1, and absent DNA this call remains unverified. This CDR3 has 12 residues. Germline V gene data show CDR1 as DFQATT and CDR2 as SNEGSKA (reference sequence). CDR3 protein: CSAIGGIYEQFF.

The chain links TRBV12-3 or TRBV12-4 to TRBJ1-2; TCRdb picks TRBD1, but there is no DNA to check that call. This CDR3 region has 14 residues. CDR3 in amino acids: CASSLGQGDYGYTF.

The chain uses TRBV19 and TRBJ2-5; no DNA is available, so the TRBD2 call from TCRdb remains unchecked. There are 13 residues in the CDR3. Germline-derived CDR1 and CDR2 are LNHDA and SQIVND (reference sequence). The chain's CDR3 is CASNSLLAGDVYF. Together with reference TRBV19 and TRBJ2-5, the CDR3 gives the full variable domain: DGGITQSPKYLFRKEGQNVTLSCEQNLNHDAMYWYRQDPGQGLRLIYYSQIVNDFQKGDIAEGYSVSREKKESFPLTVTSAQKNPTAFYLCASNSLLAGDVYFGPGTRLLVL.

This sequence joins TRBV11-2 and TRBJ2-7; TCRdb returns TRBD2, unconfirmable since there is no DNA. Germline CDR1 and CDR2: SGHAT and FQNNGV. This CDR3 comprises 19 residues. The CDR3 loop is CASSQSGTSGGLSSYEQYF.

The chain links TRBV6-5 to TRBJ1-1. This CDR3 contains 11 residues. CDR1 is MNHEY and CDR2 is SVGAGI in the germline V gene. This chain's CDR3 is CASSYDTEAFF.